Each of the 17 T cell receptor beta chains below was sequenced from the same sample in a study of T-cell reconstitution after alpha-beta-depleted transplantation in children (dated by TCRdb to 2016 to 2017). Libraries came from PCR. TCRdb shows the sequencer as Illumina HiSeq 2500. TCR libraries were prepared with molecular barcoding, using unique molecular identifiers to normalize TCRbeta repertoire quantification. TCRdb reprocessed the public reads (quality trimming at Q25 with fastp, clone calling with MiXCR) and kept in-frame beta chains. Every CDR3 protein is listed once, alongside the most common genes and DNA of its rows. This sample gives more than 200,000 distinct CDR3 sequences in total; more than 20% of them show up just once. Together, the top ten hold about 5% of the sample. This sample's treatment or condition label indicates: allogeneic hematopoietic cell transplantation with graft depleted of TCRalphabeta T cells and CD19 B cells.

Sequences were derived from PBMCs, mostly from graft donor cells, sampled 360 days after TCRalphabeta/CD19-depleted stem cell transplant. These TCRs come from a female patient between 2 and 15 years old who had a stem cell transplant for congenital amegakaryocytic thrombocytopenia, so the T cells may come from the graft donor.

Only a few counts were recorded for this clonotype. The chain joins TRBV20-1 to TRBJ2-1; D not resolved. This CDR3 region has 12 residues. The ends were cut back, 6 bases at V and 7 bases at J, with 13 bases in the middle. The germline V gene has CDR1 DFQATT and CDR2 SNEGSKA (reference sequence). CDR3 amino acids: CSAAFLRNEQFF. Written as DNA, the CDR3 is TGCAGTGCCGCTTTTCTCCGGAATGAGCAGTTCTTC.

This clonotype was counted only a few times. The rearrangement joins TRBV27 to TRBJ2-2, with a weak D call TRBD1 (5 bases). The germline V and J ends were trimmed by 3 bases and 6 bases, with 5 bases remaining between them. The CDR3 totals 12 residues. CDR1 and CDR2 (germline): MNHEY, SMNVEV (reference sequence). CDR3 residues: CASSFRAGELFF. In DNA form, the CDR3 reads TGTGCCAGCAGTTTCAGGGCCGGGGAGCTGTTTTTT.

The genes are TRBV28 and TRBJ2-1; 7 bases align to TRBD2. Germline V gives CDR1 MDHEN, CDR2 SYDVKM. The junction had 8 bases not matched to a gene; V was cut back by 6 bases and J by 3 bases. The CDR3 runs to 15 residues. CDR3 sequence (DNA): TGTGCCAGCAGCCTAACTAGCGTAGTCTACAATGAGCAGTTCTTC. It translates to CASSLTSVVYNEQFF.

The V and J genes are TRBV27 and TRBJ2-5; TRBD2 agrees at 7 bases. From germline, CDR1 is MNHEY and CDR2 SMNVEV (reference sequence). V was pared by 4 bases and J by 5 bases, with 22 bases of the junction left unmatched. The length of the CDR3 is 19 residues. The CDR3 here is CASSSQPGLFSESPETQYF. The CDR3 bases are TGTGCCAGCAGTTCCCAACCGGGACTATTTTCCGAATCGCCCGAGACCCAGTACTTC.

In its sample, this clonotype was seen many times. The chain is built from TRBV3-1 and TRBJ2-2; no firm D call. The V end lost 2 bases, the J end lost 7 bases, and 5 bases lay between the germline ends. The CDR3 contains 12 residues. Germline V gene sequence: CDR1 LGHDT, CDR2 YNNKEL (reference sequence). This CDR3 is CASSQSLGELFF. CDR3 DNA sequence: TGTGCCAGCAGCCAATCCCTCGGGGAGCTGTTTTTT.

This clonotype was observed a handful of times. CDR3 residues: CASRDRTLIGELFF. Written as DNA, the CDR3 is TGCGCCAGCAGGGACAGGACCCTCATCGGGGAGCTGTTTTTT. This chain connects TRBV5-1 to TRBJ2-2; 7 nucleotides align to TRBD1. CDR3 length: 14 amino acids. Trimming took 5 bases from V and 7 from J; bases not matched to a gene: 8. Germline assignment: CDR1 SGHRS and CDR2 YFSETQ.

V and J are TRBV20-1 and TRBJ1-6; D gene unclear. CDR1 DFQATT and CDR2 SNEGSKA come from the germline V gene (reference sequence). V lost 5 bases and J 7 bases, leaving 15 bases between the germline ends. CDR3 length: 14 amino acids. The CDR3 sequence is CSARPLVQNSPLHF. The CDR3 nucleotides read TGCAGTGCTCGCCCCCTAGTACAGAATTCACCCCTCCACTTT.

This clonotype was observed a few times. This CDR3 reads CASSQSPRQNTGELFF. The CDR3 region has the DNA TGCGCCAGCAGCCAGTCCCCGAGGCAGAACACCGGGGAGCTGTTTTTT. V and J are TRBV4-1 and TRBJ2-2; no definite D call. V shed 3 bases and J shed 1 base, with 12 bases lying between them. Germline CDR1 is MGHRA and CDR2 is YSYEKL. The CDR3 extends over 16 amino acids.

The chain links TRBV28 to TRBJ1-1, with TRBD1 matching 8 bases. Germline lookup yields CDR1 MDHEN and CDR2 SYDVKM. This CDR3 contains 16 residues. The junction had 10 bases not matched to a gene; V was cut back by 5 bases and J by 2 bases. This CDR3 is CASSPPPGQANTEAFF. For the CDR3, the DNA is TGTGCCAGCAGTCCTCCGCCGGGACAGGCCAACACTGAAGCTTTCTTT.

CDR3 sequence: CASGRDNSPLHF. For the CDR3, the DNA is TGTGCCAGCGGCAGGGATAATTCACCCCTCCACTTT. The chain recombines TRBV11-1 with TRBJ1-6, with D tentatively TRBD1 (5 bases). Germline V lookup: CDR1 SGHAT, CDR2 FQDESV (reference sequence). This CDR3 comprises 12 residues. With 8 bases removed from V and 5 bases from J, the gap between germline ends came to 7 bases.

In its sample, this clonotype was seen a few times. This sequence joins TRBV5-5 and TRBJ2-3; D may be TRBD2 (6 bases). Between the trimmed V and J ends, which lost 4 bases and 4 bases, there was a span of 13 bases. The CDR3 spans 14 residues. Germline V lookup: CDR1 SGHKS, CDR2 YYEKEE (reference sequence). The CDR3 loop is CASSVGLLPDTQYF. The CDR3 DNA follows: TGTGCCAGCAGCGTGGGACTTCTCCCAGATACGCAGTATTTT.

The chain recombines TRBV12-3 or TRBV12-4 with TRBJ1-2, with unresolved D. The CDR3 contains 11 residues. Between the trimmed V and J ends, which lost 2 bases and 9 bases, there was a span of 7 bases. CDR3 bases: TGTGCCAGCAGTTTACGATCCCGCTACACCTTC. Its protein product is CASSLRSRYTF.

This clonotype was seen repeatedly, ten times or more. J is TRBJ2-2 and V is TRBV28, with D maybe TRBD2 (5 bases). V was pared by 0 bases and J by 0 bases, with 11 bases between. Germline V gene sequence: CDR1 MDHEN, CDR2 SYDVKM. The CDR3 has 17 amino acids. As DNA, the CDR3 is TGTGCCAGCAGTTTATGCTTGGGAGAAACGAACACCGGGGAGCTGTTTTTT. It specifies CASSLCLGETNTGELFF. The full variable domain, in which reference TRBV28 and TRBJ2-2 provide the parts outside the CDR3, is DVKVTQSSRYLVKRTGEKVFLECVQDMDHENMFWYRQDPGLGLRLIYFSYDVKMKEKGDIPEGYSVSREKKERFSLILESASTNQTSMYLCASSLCLGETNTGELFFGEGSRLTVL.

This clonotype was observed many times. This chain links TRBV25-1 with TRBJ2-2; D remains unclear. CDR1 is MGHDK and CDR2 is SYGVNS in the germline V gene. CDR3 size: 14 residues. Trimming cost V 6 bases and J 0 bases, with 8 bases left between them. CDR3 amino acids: CASSSLANTGELFF. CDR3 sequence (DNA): TGTGCCAGCAGCAGCCTAGCGAACACCGGGGAGCTGTTTTTT.

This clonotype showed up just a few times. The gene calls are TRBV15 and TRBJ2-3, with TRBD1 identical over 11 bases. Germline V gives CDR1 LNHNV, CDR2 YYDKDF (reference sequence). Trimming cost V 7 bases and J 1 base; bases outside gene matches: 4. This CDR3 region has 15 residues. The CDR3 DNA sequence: TGTGCCACCACTCCGGGACAGGGGGGCACAGATACGCAGTATTTT. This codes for CATTPGQGGTDTQYF.

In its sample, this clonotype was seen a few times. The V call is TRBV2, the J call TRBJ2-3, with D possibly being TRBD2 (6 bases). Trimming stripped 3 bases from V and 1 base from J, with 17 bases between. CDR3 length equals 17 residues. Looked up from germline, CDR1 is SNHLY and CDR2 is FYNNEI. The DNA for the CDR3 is TGTGCCAGCAGTGAGGGGGACTTAAGCCCTGGCACAGATACGCAGTATTTT. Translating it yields CASSEGDLSPGTDTQYF.

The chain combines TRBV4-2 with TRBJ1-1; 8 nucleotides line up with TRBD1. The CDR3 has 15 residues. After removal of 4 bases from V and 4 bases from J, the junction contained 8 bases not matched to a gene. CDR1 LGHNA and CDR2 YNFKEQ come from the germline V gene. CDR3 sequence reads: CASSRVGQGGTEAFF. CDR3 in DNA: TGTGCCAGCAGCCGGGTAGGACAGGGAGGCACTGAAGCTTTCTTT.